The clone carrying this TCR beta chain was picked up many times. The data were taken from a study of spatial heterogeneity in lung cancer. From the 5' RACE reads, TCRdb called clonotypes with MiXCR, one entry per CDR3 protein. The sample carries 45,000 to 50,000 distinct CDR3 sequences, 12% recorded once. Time point of the sample: blood at routine non-recurrence follow-up after resection. This TCR derives from a male donor with early-stage non-small cell lung cancer. The sample consisted of PBMCs, taken at follow-up.

This chain's CDR3 is CASSPDYNEQFF. The CDR3 DNA is TGTGCCAGCAGTCCAGACTACAATGAGCAGTTCTTC. This chain links TRBV27 with TRBJ2-1; D is unclear. The V end lost 5 bases, the J end lost 3 bases, and 5 bases lay between the germline ends. CDR3 length: 12 amino acids. Per germline, CDR1 MNHEY and CDR2 SMNVEV (reference sequence).